These T cell receptor beta chains were read from a single sample in a study of T cell responses to AZD1222 COVID-19 vaccine. Data came from immunoSEQ multiplex PCR; TCRdb stores just in-frame clones and leaves some out. The table records roughly 99,000 clones, about 92% of them present only once. Sample: peripheral blood, taken 28 days after the second AZD1222 dose. These receptors originate from an adult who received the AZD1222 COVID-19 vaccine. Both conserved end residues are part of each CDR3. D genes are given only for firm matches. Clone size appears in some rows only: once, few, many, or a class for an expanded clone.

J: TRBJ2-5
D: TRBD2
size: .
V: TRBV9
DNA: TGTGCCAGCAGCGTAGCCCTAGCGGGGGGGGAAGAGACCCAGTACTTC
CDR3: CASSVALAGGEETQYF

J: TRBJ1-5
D: TRBD1
size: .
V: TRBV6-5
DNA: TGTGCCAGCAGTTTTCGACAGGGAGACCAGCCCCAGCATTTT
CDR3: CASSFRQGDQPQHF

J: TRBJ2-1
D: TRBD2
size: .
V: TRBV30
DNA: TGTGCCTGGGAGGGACTAGCGGGGGATGTAGGTGAGCAGTTCTTC
CDR3: CAWEGLAGDVGEQFF

J: TRBJ1-6
D: .
size: .
V: TRBV25-1
DNA: TGTGCCAGCAGTGAATCTGCAGGGCCTAATTCACCCCTCCACTTT
CDR3: CASSESAGPNSPLHF

J: TRBJ1-1
D: .
size: .
V: TRBV27
DNA: TGTGCCAGCAGTGGTAGGACTGAAGCTTTCTTT
CDR3: CASSGRTEAFF

J: TRBJ1-6
D: .
size: once
V: TRBV7-6
DNA: TGTGCCAGCAGCTTACAACACGATAATTCACCCCTCCACTTT
CDR3: CASSLQHDNSPLHF

J: TRBJ1-5
D: .
size: .
V: TRBV4-1
DNA: TGCGCCAGCAGCCAAGATAGGGGCAATCAGCCCCAGCATTTT
CDR3: CASSQDRGNQPQHF

J: TRBJ1-1
D: TRBD1
size: .
V: TRBV7-8
DNA: TGTGCCAGCAGCTTAAGGGACAGCCTCGAGGGGAACACTGAAGCTTTCTTT
CDR3: CASSLRDSLEGNTEAFF

J: TRBJ2-1
D: .
size: .
V: TRBV4-1
DNA: TGCGCCAGCAGCCAAGAGACGACGGGGTACAATGAGCAGTTCTTC
CDR3: CASSQETTGYNEQFF

J: TRBJ1-5
D: TRBD1
size: .
V: TRBV9
DNA: TGTGCCAGCAGCCCCAGGGGGCATACTAGCAATCAGCCCCAGCATTTT
CDR3: CASSPRGHTSNQPQHF

J: TRBJ1-1
D: TRBD1
size: .
V: TRBV5-1
DNA: TGCGCCAGCAGTCGGGACAGAACGAACACTGAAGCTTTCTTT
CDR3: CASSRDRTNTEAFF

J: TRBJ1-4
D: TRBD1
size: once
V: TRBV5-1
DNA: TGCGCCAGCTCAGGGGGGACTAATGAAAAACTGTTTTTT
CDR3: CASSGGTNEKLFF

J: TRBJ1-5
D: TRBD1
size: once
V: TRBV7-2
DNA: TGTGCCAGCAGCTTAGGAGACAGGGGTCAGCCCCAGCATTTT
CDR3: CASSLGDRGQPQHF

J: TRBJ1-6
D: .
size: .
V: TRBV12-3/TRBV12-4
DNA: TGTGCCAGCAGTTTATCCGGGAATTCACCCCTCCACTTT
CDR3: CASSLSGNSPLHF

J: TRBJ1-1
D: .
size: .
V: TRBV6-5
DNA: TGTGCCACCGCGACAGCGAACACTGAAGCTTTCTTT
CDR3: CATATANTEAFF

J: TRBJ1-5
D: .
size: .
V: TRBV18
DNA: TGTGCCAGCTCACCTAAGGCTGAATCCCAGCCCCAGCATTTT
CDR3: CASSPKAESQPQHF

J: TRBJ2-3
D: TRBD2
size: .
V: TRBV7-3
DNA: TGTGCCAGCAGCTTAACCCCGGGCGGGAGGAACACAGATACGCAGTATTTT
CDR3: CASSLTPGGRNTDTQYF

J: TRBJ2-7
D: .
size: .
V: TRBV12-5
DNA: TGTGCTAGTGGTTTGGTAGTTGGCGGTCACCCCTACGAGCAGTACTTC
CDR3: CASGLVVGGHPYEQYF

J: TRBJ1-6
D: .
size: .
V: TRBV2
DNA: TGTGCCAGCATTGGGCGGGGGAGAGGCTCACCCCTCCACTTT
CDR3: CASIGRGRGSPLHF

J: TRBJ2-7
D: .
size: .
V: TRBV3-1/TRBV3-2
DNA: TGTGCCAGCAGCCAAGGTCGCAGCTGGGAGCAGTACTTC
CDR3: CASSQGRSWEQYF

J: TRBJ1-3
D: .
size: .
V: TRBV7-2
DNA: TGTGCCAGCAGCTTAGAAAGCTCTGGAAACACCATATATTTT
CDR3: CASSLESSGNTIYF

J: TRBJ1-3
D: .
size: .
V: TRBV3-1/TRBV3-2
DNA: TGTGCCAGCAGCCGCCGGGGAAACACCATATATTTT
CDR3: CASSRRGNTIYF

J: TRBJ2-3
D: .
size: .
V: TRBV29-1
DNA: TGCAGCGTTGAAAAAACAGCTAGCACAGATACGCAGTATTTT
CDR3: CSVEKTASTDTQYF

J: TRBJ1-3
D: .
size: .
V: TRBV11-3
DNA: TGTGCCAGCAGCTTAAGCCCGACCTCTGGAAACACCATATATTTT
CDR3: CASSLSPTSGNTIYF

J: TRBJ2-2
D: .
size: .
V: TRBV5-1
DNA: TGCGCCAGCAGCTTAGGAAGTAACACCGGGGAGCTGTTTTTT
CDR3: CASSLGSNTGELFF

J: TRBJ1-4
D: TRBD1
size: .
V: TRBV12-3/TRBV12-4
DNA: TGTGCCAGCAGTTTGGGGACAGGGCAATTGTTTTTT
CDR3: CASSLGTGQLFF

J: TRBJ1-1
D: TRBD1
size: .
V: TRBV4-2
DNA: TGTGCCAGCAGCCAAAAACAGGGGGTCACTGAAGCTTTCTTT
CDR3: CASSQKQGVTEAFF

J: TRBJ2-2
D: .
size: .
V: TRBV9
DNA: TGTGCCAGCAGCCCCTCGACAGCGAACACCGGGGAGCTGTTTTTT
CDR3: CASSPSTANTGELFF

J: TRBJ2-1
D: .
size: .
V: TRBV10-3
DNA: TGTGCCATCGGTCCTCCCTACAATGAGCAGTTCTTC
CDR3: CAIGPPYNEQFF

J: TRBJ1-3
D: .
size: large
V: TRBV6-1
DNA: TGTGCCAGCAGTGAAGCGGCGGGGTCCGGAAACACCATATATTTT
CDR3: CASSEAAGSGNTIYF

J: TRBJ2-2
D: TRBD2
size: .
V: TRBV6-4
DNA: TGTGCCAGCACGGGATCAGCGGGAAACACCGGGGAGCTGTTTTTT
CDR3: CASTGSAGNTGELFF

J: TRBJ1-1
D: .
size: .
V: TRBV21-1
DNA: TGTGCCAGCAGCAAACTCGGGGGGACCCGTGAAGCTTTCTTT
CDR3: CASSKLGGTREAFF

J: TRBJ2-2
D: .
size: .
V: TRBV24-1
DNA: TGTGCCACCAGTGACCCCCGACATAAGAACACCGGGGAGCTGTTTTTT
CDR3: CATSDPRHKNTGELFF

J: TRBJ2-1
D: TRBD1
size: .
V: TRBV19
DNA: TGTGCCAGTAGCCCGCGGACAGGGGGCCCTTCCTACAATGAGCAGTTCTTC
CDR3: CASSPRTGGPSYNEQFF

J: TRBJ2-2
D: .
size: .
V: TRBV30
DNA: TGTGCCTGGAGTGTACCCGGGAGCACCGGGGAGCTGTTTTTT
CDR3: CAWSVPGSTGELFF

J: TRBJ1-2
D: .
size: .
V: TRBV7-3
DNA: TGTGCCAGCAGCCCTCAGGCTGGGGCAGGGAGGAGCAATGGCTACACCTTC
CDR3: CASSPQAGAGRSNGYTF

J: TRBJ2-1
D: TRBD2
size: .
V: TRBV28
DNA: TGTGCCAGCAGAGCCTCCGGGACTAGCCTCAATGAGCAGTTCTTC
CDR3: CASRASGTSLNEQFF

J: TRBJ2-7
D: TRBD1
size: .
V: TRBV5-4
DNA: TGTGCCAGCAGCTTGGGTTGGGACAGAGGGGCCGAGCAGTACTTC
CDR3: CASSLGWDRGAEQYF

J: TRBJ1-1
D: .
size: .
V: TRBV5-4
DNA: TGTGCCAGCACTCCGGGGGGTCTCGGAACTGAAGCTTTCTTT
CDR3: CASTPGGLGTEAFF

J: TRBJ1-1
D: .
size: .
V: TRBV14
DNA: TGTGCCAGCAGCCACGGGACAGAAGCTTTCTTT
CDR3: CASSHGTEAFF